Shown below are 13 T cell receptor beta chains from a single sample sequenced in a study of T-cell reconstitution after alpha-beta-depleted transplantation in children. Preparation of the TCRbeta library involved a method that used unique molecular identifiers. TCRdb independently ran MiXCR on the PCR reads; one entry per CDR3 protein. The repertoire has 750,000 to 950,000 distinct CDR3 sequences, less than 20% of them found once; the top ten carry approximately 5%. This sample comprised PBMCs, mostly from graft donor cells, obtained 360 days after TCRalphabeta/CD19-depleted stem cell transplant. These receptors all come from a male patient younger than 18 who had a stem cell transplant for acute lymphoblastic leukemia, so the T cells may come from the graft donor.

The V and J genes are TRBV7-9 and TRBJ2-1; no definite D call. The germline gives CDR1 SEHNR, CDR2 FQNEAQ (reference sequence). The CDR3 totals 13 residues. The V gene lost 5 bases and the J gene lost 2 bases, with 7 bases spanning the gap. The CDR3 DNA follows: TGTGCCAGCAGCCGGACCACCTACAATGAGCAGTTCTTC. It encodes CASSRTTYNEQFF.

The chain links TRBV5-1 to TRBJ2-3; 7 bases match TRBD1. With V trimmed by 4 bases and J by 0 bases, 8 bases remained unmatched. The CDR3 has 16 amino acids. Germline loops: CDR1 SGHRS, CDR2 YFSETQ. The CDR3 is CASSPTTGASTDTQYF. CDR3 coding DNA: TGCGCCAGCAGCCCCACCACAGGGGCCAGCACAGATACGCAGTATTTT.

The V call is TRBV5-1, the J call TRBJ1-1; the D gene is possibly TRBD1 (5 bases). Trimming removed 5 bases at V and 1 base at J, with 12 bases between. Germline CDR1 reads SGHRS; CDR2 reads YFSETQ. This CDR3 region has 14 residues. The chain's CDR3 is CASRQGDRNTEAFF. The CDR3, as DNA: TGCGCCAGCAGGCAAGGCGACAGGAACACTGAAGCTTTCTTT.

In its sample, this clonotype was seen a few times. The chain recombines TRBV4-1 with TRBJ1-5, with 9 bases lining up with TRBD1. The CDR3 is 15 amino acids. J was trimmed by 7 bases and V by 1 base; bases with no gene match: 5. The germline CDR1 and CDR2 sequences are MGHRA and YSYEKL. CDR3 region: CASSQVTGGRQPQHF. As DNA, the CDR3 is TGCGCCAGCAGCCAAGTTACAGGGGGCCGGCAGCCCCAGCATTTT.

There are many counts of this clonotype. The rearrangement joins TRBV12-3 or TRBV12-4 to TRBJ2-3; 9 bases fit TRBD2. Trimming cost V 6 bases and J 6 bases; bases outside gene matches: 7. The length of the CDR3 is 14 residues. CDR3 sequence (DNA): TGTGCCAGCAGCTTCCTAGCGGGAACCGATACGCAGTATTTT. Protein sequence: CASSFLAGTDTQYF.

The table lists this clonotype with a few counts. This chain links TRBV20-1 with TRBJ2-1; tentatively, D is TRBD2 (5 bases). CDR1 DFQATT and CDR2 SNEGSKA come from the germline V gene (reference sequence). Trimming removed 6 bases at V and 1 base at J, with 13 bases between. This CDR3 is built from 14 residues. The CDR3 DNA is TGCAGTGCAATGGACTGGGCGTCCTACAATGAGCAGTTCTTC. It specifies CSAMDWASYNEQFF.

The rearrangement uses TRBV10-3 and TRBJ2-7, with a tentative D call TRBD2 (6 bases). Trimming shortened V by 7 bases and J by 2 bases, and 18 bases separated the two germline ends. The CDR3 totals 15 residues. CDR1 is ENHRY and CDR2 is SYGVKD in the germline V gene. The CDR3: CAITGGGSGTYEQYF. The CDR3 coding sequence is TGTGCCATCACCGGGGGTGGTAGCGGAACCTACGAGCAGTACTTC.

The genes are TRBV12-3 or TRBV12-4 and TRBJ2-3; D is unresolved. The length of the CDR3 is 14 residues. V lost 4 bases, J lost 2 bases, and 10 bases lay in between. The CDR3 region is CASSSSPLTDTQYF. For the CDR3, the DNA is TGTGCCAGCAGTTCCTCACCCCTCACAGATACGCAGTATTTT.

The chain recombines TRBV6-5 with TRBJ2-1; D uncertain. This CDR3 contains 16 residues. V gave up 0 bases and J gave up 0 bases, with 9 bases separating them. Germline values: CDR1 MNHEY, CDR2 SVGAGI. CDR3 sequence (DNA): TGTGCCAGCAGTTACTCAGTTGAGAGCTCCTACAATGAGCAGTTCTTC. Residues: CASSYSVESSYNEQFF.

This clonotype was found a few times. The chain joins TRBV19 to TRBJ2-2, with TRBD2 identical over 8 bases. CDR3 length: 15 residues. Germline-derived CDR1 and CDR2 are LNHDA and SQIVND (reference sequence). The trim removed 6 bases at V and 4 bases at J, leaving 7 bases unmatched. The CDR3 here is CASSRLARFTGELFF. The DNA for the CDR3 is TGTGCCAGTAGCCGACTAGCGAGATTCACCGGGGAGCTGTTTTTT.

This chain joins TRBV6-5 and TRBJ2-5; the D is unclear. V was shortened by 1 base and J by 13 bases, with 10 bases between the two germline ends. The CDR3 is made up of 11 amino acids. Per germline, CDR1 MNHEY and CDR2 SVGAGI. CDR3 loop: CASSYYKEMYF. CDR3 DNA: TGTGCCAGCAGTTACTACAAGGAAATGTACTTC.

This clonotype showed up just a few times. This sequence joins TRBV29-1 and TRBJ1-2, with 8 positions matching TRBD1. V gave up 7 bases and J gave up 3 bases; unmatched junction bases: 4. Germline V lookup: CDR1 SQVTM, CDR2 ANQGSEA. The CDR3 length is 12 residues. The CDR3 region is CSGRDRYYGYTF. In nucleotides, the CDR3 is TGCAGCGGCCGGGACAGGTACTATGGCTACACCTTC. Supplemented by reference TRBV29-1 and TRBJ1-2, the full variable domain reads SAVISQKPSRDICQRGTSLTIQCQVDSQVTMMFWYRQQPGQSLTLIATANQGSEATYESGFVIDKFPISRPNLTFSTLTVSNMSPEDSSIYLCSGRDRYYGYTFGSGTRLTVV.

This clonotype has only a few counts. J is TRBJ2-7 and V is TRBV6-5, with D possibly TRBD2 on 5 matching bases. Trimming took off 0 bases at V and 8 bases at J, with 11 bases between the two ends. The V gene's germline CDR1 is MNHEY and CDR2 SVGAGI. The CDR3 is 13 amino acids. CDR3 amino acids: CASSYSKPSQQYF. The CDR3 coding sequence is TGTGCCAGCAGTTACTCGAAGCCTAGCCAGCAGTACTTC.